These 21 T cell receptor beta chains were sequenced from one sample in a study of T cell repertoires in cytomegalovirus infection. Which antigens these TCRs recognize remains unknown. TCRdb re-analysed the reads in MiXCR, keeping a single row per CDR3 protein. The profile covers fewer than 650,000 distinct CDR3 sequences, with roughly 42% appearing a single time and 40% to 60% taken by the ten largest. This specimen consisted of cultured PBMCs, obtained from culture after CMV antigen stimulation. All receptors come from a human donor in good health (CMV status not recorded). Some clones in this sample may be carry-over from other donors' samples.

The chain joins TRBV7-8 to TRBJ2-3, with TRBD1 identical over 7 bases. The trim removed 5 bases at V and 3 bases at J, leaving 8 bases unmatched. Germline values: CDR1 SGHVS, CDR2 FQNEAQ. CDR3 length equals 15 residues. CDR3 bases: TGTGCCAGCAGCCCAAACAGGGGATTGACAGATACGCAGTATTTT. Protein sequence: CASSPNRGLTDTQYF.

Here the CDR3 reads CASTHRNRDREVYEQFF. Written as DNA, the CDR3 is TGTGCCAGCACCCACCGCAACCGGGACAGGGAGGTTTATGAGCAGTTCTTC. This chain connects TRBV6-6 to TRBJ2-1; TRBD1 aligns across 9 bases. The CDR3 covers 17 residues. The germline V gene encodes CDR1 MNHNY and CDR2 SVGAGI (reference sequence). Unmatched junction bases numbered 18, after V lost 7 bases and J lost 8 bases.

This clonotype was observed a few times. The chain links TRBV7-2 to TRBJ2-1, with 7 bases that match TRBD2. The CDR3 consists of 15 residues. J lost 3 bases, V lost 8 bases, and 10 bases had no gene match. CDR1 is SGHTA, CDR2 FQGNSA, per germline. CDR3: CASAIAGGGYNEQFF. CDR3 DNA: TGTGCCAGCGCAATAGCCGGCGGGGGCTACAATGAGCAGTTCTTC.

This clonotype was counted many times. The chain has TRBV19 and TRBJ1-2; unclear D gene. CDR1 and CDR2 from the germline V gene are LNHDA and SQIVND (reference sequence). This CDR3 region has 16 residues. V was shortened by 4 bases and J by 4 bases, with 19 bases between the two germline ends. CDR3 sequence: CASSTQADARFYGYTF. CDR3 nucleotides: TGTGCCAGTAGTACCCAAGCCGACGCACGATTCTATGGCTACACCTTC.

In this sample, this clonotype turned up once. The chain joins TRBV19 to TRBJ2-1; D unclear. The ends were cut back, 3 bases at V and 0 bases at J, with 12 bases in the middle. Germline V gene lookup returns CDR1 LNHDA and CDR2 SQIVND (reference sequence). The CDR3 is 16 amino acids. CDR3 DNA: TGTGCCAGTAGTATTAATGGGCCGAGCTCCTACAATGAGCAGTTCTTC. Amino acid sequence: CASSINGPSSYNEQFF.

The V call is TRBV12-3 or TRBV12-4, the J call TRBJ2-7; D not resolved. CDR3 length: 13 amino acids. Between the trimmed V and J ends, which lost 6 bases and 0 bases, there was a span of 9 bases. CDR3 sequence reads: CASSVNPSYEQYF. The CDR3 region has the DNA TGTGCCAGCAGCGTTAATCCCTCCTACGAGCAGTACTTC.

This clonotype was counted between two and nine times. This chain connects TRBV6-1 to TRBJ2-4; a weak D match, TRBD1 (6 bases). V gave up 5 bases and J gave up 2 bases, with 19 bases separating them. The CDR3 consists of 17 residues. Per the germline V gene, CDR1 is MNHNS and CDR2 is SASEGT. The CDR3 DNA is TGTGCCAGCAGTCTGAAGGACAGAGCCTTTCCCAAAAACATTCAGTACTTC. This codes for CASSLKDRAFPKNIQYF.

Comment on this clonotype: The DNA is omitted, as the CDR3 cannot be located on it reliably, and the CDR3 follows TCRdb's listing. This chain uses TRBV12-3 or TRBV12-4 with TRBJ2-6. Including both end residues, the CDR3 is 17 amino acids long. The CDR3 is CASSLTFGDPGANVLTF.

The genes are TRBV6-1 and TRBJ2-1; 9 nucleotides match TRBD2. CDR1 is MNHNS, CDR2 SASEGT, per germline. This CDR3 has 16 amino acids. V lost 5 bases to trimming and J lost 2 bases; unmatched junction nucleotides: 7. CDR3 DNA sequence: TGTGCCAGCAGTCGTAGCGGGAGACCCACCTACAATGAGCAGTTCTTC. Amino acids: CASSRSGRPTYNEQFF.

This clonotype was recorded many times. The genes are TRBV7-2 and TRBJ2-1, with D perhaps given as TRBD1 or TRBD2 (5 bases each). This CDR3 has 16 amino acids. Germline V gene sequence: CDR1 SGHTA, CDR2 FQGNSA. The V and J ends lost 5 bases and 8 bases respectively, with 22 bases between them. In DNA, the CDR3 is TGTGCCAGCAGCCCGCAGGGACCGTCTGGCTGGGATGAGCAGTTCTTC. It is translated as CASSPQGPSGWDEQFF.

This clonotype was observed a few times. The gene calls are TRBV10-2 and TRBJ2-3; D gene uncertain. Trimming left V 3 bases short and J 0 bases short, with 7 bases between. This CDR3 contains 14 residues. In germline, CDR1 is WSHSY, CDR2 SAAADI. The CDR3 DNA reads as TGCGCCAGCAGTGAATGGGTCAGCACAGATACGCAGTATTTT. Amino acid sequence: CASSEWVSTDTQYF.

The V gene is TRBV12-3 or TRBV12-4, the J gene TRBJ1-4, with a possible D match to TRBD1 (5 bases). The CDR3 has 14 residues. Trimming stripped 3 bases from V and 7 bases from J, with 12 bases between. The CDR3 region has the DNA TGTGCCAGCAGTTTGGGGGAAGGGGCTGAAAAACTGTTTTTT. Its translation: CASSLGEGAEKLFF.

This CDR3 is CASSYSNARTDTQYF. The CDR3 DNA reads TGTGCCAGCAGTTACTCGAACGCTCGCACAGATACGCAGTATTTT. The chain is built from TRBV6-5 and TRBJ2-3, with D uncertain. The CDR3 consists of 15 residues. The V end lost 0 bases, the J end lost 1 base, and 8 bases lay between the germline ends. In germline, CDR1 is MNHEY, CDR2 SVGAGI.

This rearrangement joins TRBV20-1 to TRBJ2-7, with a tentative D call TRBD2 (5 bases). Germline V gene data show CDR1 as DFQATT and CDR2 as SNEGSKA (reference sequence). The CDR3 length is 12 residues. Trimming stripped 3 bases from V and 4 bases from J, with 10 bases between. CDR3 protein: CSARTNLYEQYF. The CDR3 DNA sequence: TGCAGTGCTAGGACTAACCTATACGAGCAGTACTTC.

This clonotype appeared a few times. The rearrangement links TRBV6-1 to TRBJ2-2; D remains ambiguous. With 0 bases removed from V and 1 base from J, the gap between germline ends came to 0 bases. Germline V lookup: CDR1 MNHNS, CDR2 SASEGT. The CDR3 totals 13 residues. The CDR3 is CASSEANTGELFF. DNA for the CDR3: TGTGCCAGCAGTGAAGCGAACACCGGGGAGCTGTTTTTT.

The chain links TRBV7-6 to TRBJ2-1; D is tentatively TRBD1 or TRBD2 (5 bases each). Trimming took 5 bases from V and 6 from J, leaving 14 bases between them. The V gene's germline CDR1 is SGHVS and CDR2 FNYEAQ. The CDR3 totals 14 residues. CDR3 amino acids: CASSAPGTTNEQFF. The CDR3, as DNA: TGTGCCAGCAGCGCCCCCGGGACCACCAATGAGCAGTTCTTC.

V and J are TRBV6-8 and TRBJ2-5, with D possibly TRBD2 on 6 matching bases. Trimming removed 5 bases at V and 1 base at J, with 14 bases between. Germline-derived CDR1 and CDR2 are MNHGY and SAAAGT. This CDR3 region has 15 residues. DNA for the CDR3: TGTGCCAGCAGTCCCTTCGGAGGGACCCAAGAGACCCAGTACTTC. Translated: CASSPFGGTQETQYF.

V and J are TRBV4-3 and TRBJ1-2, with TRBD1 matching over 7 bases. This CDR3 has 15 residues. The V gene end was trimmed by 2 bases and the J gene end by 5 bases; junction bases not matched to a gene: 8. The germline V gene has CDR1 LGHNA and CDR2 YSLEER. CDR3 loop: CASSQSWDSLYGYTF. CDR3 DNA: TGCGCCAGCAGCCAAAGCTGGGACAGCCTATATGGCTACACCTTC.

This clonotype turned up a few times. V gene TRBV9 combines with J gene TRBJ1-2; D is uncertain. Trimming left V 4 bases short and J 3 bases short, with 13 bases between. Per the germline V gene, CDR1 is SGDLS and CDR2 is YYNGEE. The CDR3 consists of 14 residues. The CDR3: CASSPRAVDYGYTF. In DNA, the CDR3 is TGTGCCAGCAGCCCTAGGGCGGTAGACTATGGCTACACCTTC.

The chain is built from TRBV9 and TRBJ2-3; 7 positions match TRBD1. Germline CDR1 SGDLS, CDR2 YYNGEE. The CDR3 sequence is 15 residues long. Trimming cost V 3 bases and J 3 bases; bases outside gene matches: 7. CDR3 amino acids: CASSARQGGTDTQYF. CDR3 DNA sequence: TGTGCCAGCAGCGCCCGACAGGGCGGAACAGATACGCAGTATTTT.

This clonotype was picked up one time. The V gene is TRBV25-1, the J gene TRBJ2-3; 9 bases agree with TRBD1. The CDR3 totals 15 residues. The junction had 5 bases not matched to a gene; V was cut back by 6 bases and J by 1 base. Germline CDR1 is MGHDK and CDR2 is SYGVNS. DNA of the CDR3: TGTGCCAGCAGGGGACAGGGCGGTGGCACAGATACGCAGTATTTT. Amino acids: CASRGQGGGTDTQYF.